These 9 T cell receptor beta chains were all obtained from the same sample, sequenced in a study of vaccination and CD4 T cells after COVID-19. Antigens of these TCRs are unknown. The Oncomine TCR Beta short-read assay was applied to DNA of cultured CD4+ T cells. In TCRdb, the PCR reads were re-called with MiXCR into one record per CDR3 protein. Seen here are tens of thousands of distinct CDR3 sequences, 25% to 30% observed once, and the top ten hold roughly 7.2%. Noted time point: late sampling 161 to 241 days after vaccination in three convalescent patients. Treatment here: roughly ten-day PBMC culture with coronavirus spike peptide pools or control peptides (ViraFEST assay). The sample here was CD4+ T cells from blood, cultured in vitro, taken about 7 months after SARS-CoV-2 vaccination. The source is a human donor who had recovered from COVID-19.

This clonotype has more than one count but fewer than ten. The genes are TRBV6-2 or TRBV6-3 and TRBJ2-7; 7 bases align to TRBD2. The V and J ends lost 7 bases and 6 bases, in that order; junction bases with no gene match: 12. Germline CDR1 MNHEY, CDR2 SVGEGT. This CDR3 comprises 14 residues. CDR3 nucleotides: TGTGCCAGCACCAATCGGCTAGCGGCCCTCGAGCAGTACTTC. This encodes CASTNRLAALEQYF.

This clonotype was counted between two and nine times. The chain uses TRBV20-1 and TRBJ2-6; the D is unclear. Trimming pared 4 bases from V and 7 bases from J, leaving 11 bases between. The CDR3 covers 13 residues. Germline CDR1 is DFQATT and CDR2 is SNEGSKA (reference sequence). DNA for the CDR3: TGCAGTGCTAAGTCGGAATTCGCCAACGTCCTGACTTTC. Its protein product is CSAKSEFANVLTF.

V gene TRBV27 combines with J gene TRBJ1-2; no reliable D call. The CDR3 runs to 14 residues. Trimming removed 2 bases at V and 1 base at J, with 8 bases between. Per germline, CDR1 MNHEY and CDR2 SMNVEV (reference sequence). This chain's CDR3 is CASSLTALNYGYTF. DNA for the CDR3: TGTGCCAGCAGTTTAACTGCTCTTAACTATGGCTACACCTTC.

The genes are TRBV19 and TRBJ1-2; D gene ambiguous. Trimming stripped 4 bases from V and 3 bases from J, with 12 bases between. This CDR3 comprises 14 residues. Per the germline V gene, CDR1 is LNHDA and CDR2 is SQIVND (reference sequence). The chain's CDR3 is CASSRYRADYGYTF. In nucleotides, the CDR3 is TGTGCCAGTAGTAGGTATAGGGCCGACTATGGCTACACCTTC.

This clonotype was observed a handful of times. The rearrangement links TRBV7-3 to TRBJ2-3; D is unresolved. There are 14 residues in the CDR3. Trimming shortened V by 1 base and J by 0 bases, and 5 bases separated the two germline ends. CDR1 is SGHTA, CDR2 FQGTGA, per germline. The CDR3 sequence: CASSLRDSTDTQYF. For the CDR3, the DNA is TGTGCCAGCAGCTTAAGGGATAGCACAGATACGCAGTATTTT.

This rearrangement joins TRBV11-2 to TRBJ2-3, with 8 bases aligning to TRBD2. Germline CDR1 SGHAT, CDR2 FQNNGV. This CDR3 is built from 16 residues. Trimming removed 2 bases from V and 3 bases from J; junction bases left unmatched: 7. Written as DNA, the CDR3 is TGTGCCAGCAGCTTAAGGTCGGGAGGGATAACAGATACGCAGTATTTT. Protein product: CASSLRSGGITDTQYF.

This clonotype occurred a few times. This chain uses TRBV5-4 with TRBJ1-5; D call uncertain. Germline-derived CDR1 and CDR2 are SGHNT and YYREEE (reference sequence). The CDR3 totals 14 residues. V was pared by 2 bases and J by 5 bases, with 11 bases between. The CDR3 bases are TGTGCCAGCAGCTTCCCGTCTCGCGATCAGCCCCAGCATTTT. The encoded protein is CASSFPSRDQPQHF.

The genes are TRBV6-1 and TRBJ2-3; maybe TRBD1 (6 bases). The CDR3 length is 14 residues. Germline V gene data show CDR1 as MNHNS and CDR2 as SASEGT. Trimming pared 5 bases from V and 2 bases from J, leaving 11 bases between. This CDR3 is CASSRQADTDTQYF. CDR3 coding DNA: TGTGCCAGCAGTAGACAGGCCGACACAGATACGCAGTATTTT.

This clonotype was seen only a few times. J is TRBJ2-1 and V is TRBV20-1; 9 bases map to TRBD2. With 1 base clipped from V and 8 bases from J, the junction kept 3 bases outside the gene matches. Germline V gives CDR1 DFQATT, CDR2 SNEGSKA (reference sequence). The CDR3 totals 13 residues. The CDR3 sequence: CSARGGRAYEQFF. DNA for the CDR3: TGCAGTGCTAGAGGCGGGAGGGCCTATGAGCAGTTCTTC.